Below, 17 T cell receptor beta chains from the same sample are listed, as sequenced in a study of T cells expressing NK-cell markers. TCRdb reprocessed the 5' RACE reads, keeping one entry per CDR3 protein, no DNA. Found here are approximately 380,000 distinct CDR3 sequences; the top ten clones hold about 5.2%. The sample consisted of blood T cells: a sorted CD56 or NKG2C T cell subset, CD4+ or CD8+ T cells, or bulk PBMC T cells (not recorded which). The receptors derive from a man aged 18 to 70 in good health.

The chain combines TRBV20-1 with TRBJ1-1. Germline V gene lookup returns CDR1 DFQATT and CDR2 SNEGSKA (reference sequence). This CDR3 spans 14 amino acids. The CDR3 region is CSAPRSGRDTEAFF.

CDR3 amino acids: CASNPNRGGGARDTQYF. The chain employs TRBV12-3 or TRBV12-4 and TRBJ2-3; TCRdb names TRBD1, which stays unverified in the absence of DNA. CDR3 length: 17 residues.

The chain carries TRBV5-1 and TRBJ2-1. The CDR3 is 12 amino acids. Germline CDR1 is SGHRS and CDR2 is YFSETQ. The CDR3 region is CASSTTYNEQFF.

The genes are TRBV7-8 and TRBJ1-5. Germline CDR1 and CDR2: SGHVS and FQNEAQ. This CDR3 contains 18 residues. CDR3 protein: CASSPRQGRRQLIQPQHF. Based on the CDR3 plus reference TRBV7-8 and TRBJ1-5, the full variable domain is GAGVSQSPRYKVAKRGQDVALRCDPISGHVSLFWYQQALGQGPEFLTYFQNEAQLDKSGLPSDRFFAERPEGSVSTLKIQRTQQEDSAVYLCASSPRQGRRQLIQPQHFGDGTRLSIL.

The rearrangement joins TRBV3-1 to TRBJ2-7; the TRBD1 assignment by TCRdb is unverifiable without DNA. Per germline, CDR1 LGHDT and CDR2 YNNKEL (reference sequence). The CDR3 covers 14 residues. The CDR3 spells CASARGHFSYEQYF.

The genes are TRBV6-1 and TRBJ1-2; the TCRdb D gene call, TRBD1, has no DNA to confirm it. The CDR3 contains 13 residues. Germline CDR1 and CDR2: MNHNS and SASEGT. The CDR3 loop reads CASRKGQGYGYTF.

The chain is built from TRBV6-5 and TRBJ1-2; TCRdb lists TRBD1, though no DNA is available to test this call. The germline CDR1 and CDR2 sequences are MNHEY and SVGAGI. This CDR3 comprises 15 residues. The CDR3 region is CASSSQGKRSYGYTF.

CDR3 in amino acids: CASGLNVQETQYF. The chain is built from TRBV12-5 and TRBJ2-5. Germline CDR1 reads LGHNT; CDR2 reads FRNRAP. The CDR3 runs 13 residues.

CDR3 sequence reads: CASSHLLAAGEGTQYF. The chain links TRBV4-2 to TRBJ2-3; TCRdb indicates TRBD2, and absent DNA this call remains unverified. This CDR3 comprises 16 residues. Germline lookup yields CDR1 LGHNA and CDR2 YNFKEQ.

V and J are TRBV5-1 and TRBJ2-7; the TCRdb call, TRBD2, lacks DNA for checking. From germline, CDR1 is SGHRS and CDR2 YFSETQ. This CDR3 comprises 14 residues. This chain's CDR3 is CASSSRLAGVEQYF. Together with reference TRBV5-1 and TRBJ2-7, the CDR3 gives the full variable domain: KAGVTQTPRYLIKTRGQQVTLSCSPISGHRSVSWYQQTPGQGLQFLFEYFSETQRNKGNFPGRFSGRQFSNSRSEMNVSTLELGDSALYLCASSSRLAGVEQYFGPGTRLTVT.

CDR3 amino acids: CSALDRVNNQPQHF. This chain links TRBV20-1 with TRBJ1-5; TCRdb reports TRBD1, a call that lacks DNA to check it against. There are 14 residues in the CDR3. Germline values: CDR1 DFQATT, CDR2 SNEGSKA (reference sequence).

The chain employs TRBV20-1 and TRBJ2-3. Germline V gene lookup returns CDR1 DFQATT and CDR2 SNEGSKA (reference sequence). The CDR3 has 13 residues. CDR3 residues: CSAPLGTGHTQYF.

This CDR3 reads CASSLGSTNTEAFF. This chain joins TRBV7-9 and TRBJ1-1. Germline-derived CDR1 and CDR2 are SEHNR and FQNEAQ (reference sequence). This CDR3 is built from 14 residues.

The chain links TRBV28 to TRBJ1-5. The germline CDR1 and CDR2 sequences are MDHEN and SYDVKM. This CDR3 contains 16 residues. The CDR3 reads CASSQGLSYSNQPQHF.

V gene TRBV5-5 combines with J gene TRBJ1-5; TCRdb indicates TRBD1, and absent DNA this call remains unverified. Germline values: CDR1 SGHKS, CDR2 YYEKEE (reference sequence). This CDR3 spans 16 amino acids. CDR3 in amino acids: CASSFGHAYSNQPQHF. Using reference TRBV5-5 and TRBJ1-5 for the parts outside the CDR3, the full variable domain is DAGVTQSPTHLIKTRGQQVTLRCSPISGHKSVSWYQQVLGQGPQFIFQYYEKEERGRGNFPDRFSARQFPNYSSELNVNALLLGDSALYLCASSFGHAYSNQPQHFGDGTRLSIL.

The chain carries TRBV7-8 and TRBJ2-3; the D call of TRBD2 rests on TCRdb alone, since no DNA is present to check it. From germline, CDR1 is SGHVS and CDR2 FQNEAQ. The CDR3 runs 16 residues. The CDR3 spells CASSPEGLAGADTQYF.

The CDR3 here is CASSSSPTAVEEPQHF. The J gene is TRBJ1-5, the V gene TRBV5-4. The CDR3 sequence is 16 residues long. Germline CDR1 SGHNT, CDR2 YYREEE (reference sequence).